Below, 13 T cell receptor beta chains from the same sample are listed, as sequenced in a study of response to subunit inactivated influenza vaccine. In TCRdb, the RT-PCR reads were re-called with MiXCR into one record per CDR3 protein. The sample yields 500,000 to 600,000 distinct CDR3 sequences, 13% seen once. Sequenced material: PBMCs from blood, taken about 6 weeks after vaccination. These receptors all stem from a man aged 50 or older who received an inactivated influenza vaccine.

This clonotype was picked up a small number of times. This chain uses TRBV5-1 with TRBJ2-6; possible D gene TRBD2, 6 bases. From germline, CDR1 is SGHRS and CDR2 YFSETQ. Trimming took 0 bases from V and 0 from J, leaving 13 bases between them. CDR3 length: 18 residues. The CDR3 DNA reads as TGCGCCAGCAGCTTGGCTGTAGCGGTTTACTCTGGGGCCAACGTCCTGACTTTC. Translation gives CASSLAVAVYSGANVLTF.

The sample holds a few counts of this clonotype. The chain uses TRBV5-1 and TRBJ2-7, with 9 bases aligning to TRBD1. This CDR3 has 16 residues. Germline V gene lookup returns CDR1 SGHRS and CDR2 YFSETQ. V lost 4 bases and J lost 4; bases outside the gene matches: 12. The CDR3 protein is CASSDPSTGGRYEQYF. CDR3 nucleotides: TGCGCCAGCAGCGATCCCTCGACAGGGGGACGGTACGAGCAGTACTTC.

CDR3 bases: TGTGCCAGCAGCCCAGGGAGCTGGGCGGGCCTCGAGCAGTACTTC. Its translation: CASSPGSWAGLEQYF. The V call is TRBV11-1, the J call TRBJ2-7; D is tentatively TRBD1 or TRBD2 (5 bases each). V shed 5 bases and J shed 6 bases, with 20 bases lying between them. The CDR3 runs to 15 residues. Germline CDR1 and CDR2: SGHAT and FQDESV (reference sequence).

The chain couples TRBV6-5 to TRBJ1-1, with a tentative D call TRBD1 (6 bases). The CDR3 loop spans 16 amino acids. Germline CDR1 is MNHEY and CDR2 is SVGAGI. The V and J ends lost 1 base and 0 bases respectively, with 12 bases between them. CDR3 in DNA: TGTGCCAGCAGTTACTTGAGGACAGCCTTGAACACTGAAGCTTTCTTT. As protein: CASSYLRTALNTEAFF.

V and J are TRBV20-1 and TRBJ2-7; the D gene is possibly TRBD2 (6 bases). The CDR3 runs 16 residues. Germline V gene data show CDR1 as DFQATT and CDR2 as SNEGSKA (reference sequence). V was cut by 3 bases and J by 3 bases, with 21 bases left in between. The CDR3 DNA is TGCAGTGCTAGGGACGGGGTGGGGCGGGGTAGCTACGAGCAGTACTTC. This gives the protein CSARDGVGRGSYEQYF.

The rearrangement links TRBV29-1 to TRBJ1-1, with 10 bases matching TRBD1. CDR3 length: 14 residues. Germline-derived CDR1 and CDR2 are SQVTM and ANQGSEA. With V trimmed by 7 bases and J by 8 bases, 13 bases remained unmatched. The CDR3 sequence: CSDGTGVSPQEAFF. CDR3 coding DNA: TGCAGCGACGGGACAGGGGTGAGTCCTCAGGAAGCTTTCTTT.

This clonotype was detected only a few times. This rearrangement joins TRBV20-1 to TRBJ2-1; TRBD2 matches 13 bases. The CDR3 has 14 residues. After removal of 1 base from V and 9 bases from J, the junction contained 3 bases not matched to a gene. Looked up from germline, CDR1 is DFQATT and CDR2 is SNEGSKA (reference sequence). This chain's CDR3 is CSARVTSGRIEQFF. CDR3 nucleotide sequence: TGCAGTGCTAGAGTGACTAGCGGGAGGATTGAGCAGTTCTTC.

This clonotype has more than one count but fewer than ten. V is TRBV24-1 and J is TRBJ2-1; 11 nucleotides agree with TRBD2. The V gene's germline CDR1 is KGHDR and CDR2 SFDVKD. There are 15 residues in the CDR3. The V gene end was trimmed by 4 bases and the J gene end by 4 bases; junction bases not matched to a gene: 2. CDR3 in DNA: TGTGCCACCAGTGACCTAGCGGGGGGATACAATGAGCAGTTCTTC. The encoded protein is CATSDLAGGYNEQFF.

The CDR3 coding sequence is TGTGCCAGCAGTGAAGACACGGAATATGGCTACACCTTC. Translating gives CASSEDTEYGYTF. This chain uses TRBV6-1 with TRBJ1-2; D is ambiguous. The CDR3 spans 13 residues. Germline V gene data show CDR1 as MNHNS and CDR2 as SASEGT. V was trimmed by 1 base and J by 5 bases, leaving 8 bases between them.

This clonotype occurred a few times. The chain combines TRBV20-1 with TRBJ2-5, with 7 positions matching TRBD1. Germline V gene lookup returns CDR1 DFQATT and CDR2 SNEGSKA (reference sequence). J was trimmed by 5 bases and V by 0 bases; bases with no gene match: 12. This CDR3 has 16 residues. The CDR3, as DNA: TGCAGTGCTAGAGATCGGTTGAGGGGGCAATGGGAGACCCAGTACTTC. It translates to CSARDRLRGQWETQYF.

This clonotype was seen more than once but under ten times. The chain links TRBV7-3 to TRBJ2-1; 7 bases match TRBD2. V was pared by 11 bases and J by 6 bases, with 13 bases of the junction left unmatched. The CDR3 extends over 14 amino acids. Looked up from germline, CDR1 is SGHTA and CDR2 is FQGTGA. Here the CDR3 reads CARGAGECGNEQFF. The CDR3 DNA reads TGTGCCCGTGGGGCGGGAGAGTGCGGCAATGAGCAGTTCTTC.

This clonotype was seen repeatedly, ten times or more. The CDR3 DNA reads TGTGCCACCAGCACCCGCGACAGCCTGCAAGAGACCCAGTACTTC. Amino acid sequence: CATSTRDSLQETQYF. The chain has TRBV15 and TRBJ2-5; possibly TRBD1 for D (5 bases). CDR3 length equals 15 residues. Per germline, CDR1 LNHNV and CDR2 YYDKDF (reference sequence). V lost 4 bases, J lost 2 bases, and 14 bases lay in between.

This clonotype is a singleton in its sample. The gene calls are TRBV4-1 and TRBJ2-2; D ambiguous. The CDR3 has 13 amino acids. V was clipped by 4 bases and J by 7 bases, with 10 bases between them. In germline, CDR1 is MGHRA, CDR2 YSYEKL. Here the CDR3 reads CASSPFLGGELFF. CDR3 nucleotides: TGCGCCAGCAGCCCCTTCCTTGGCGGGGAGCTGTTTTTT.